This T cell receptor (beta chain) came from a study of blood T cell repertoires in COVID-19. Clones were read by immunoSEQ multiplex PCR, and TCRdb kept only the in-frame ones, dropping some. Of approximately 350,000 clones listed, around 89% are singletons. What the recovered Cohort 3 donors had was two negative PCRs, clearance, or symptom resolution. From germline, CDR1 is SGHTA and CDR2 FQGNSA. This CDR3 region has 16 residues. V was clipped by 1 base and J by 4 bases; unmatched bases: 6. This receptor was identified in a man aged 18-30 years who had recovered from COVID-19. This sequence joins TRBV7-2 and TRBJ2-5; 10 bases match TRBD1. The sequencing input was PBMCs or T cells enriched from blood (not recorded which). The CDR3 coding sequence is TGTGCCAGCAGCTTAGGAGATTGGGACAGGGGAGAGACCCAGTACTTC. Amino acid sequence: CASSLGDWDRGETQYF. The whole variable domain, filled in from reference TRBV7-2 and TRBJ2-5, reads GAGVSQSPSNKVTEKGKDVELRCDPISGHTALYWYRQSLGQGLEFLIYFQGNSAPDKSGLPSDRFSAERTGGSVSTLTIQRTQQEDSAVYLCASSLGDWDRGETQYFGPGTRLLVL.